Listed below are T cell receptor beta chains from one sample, sequenced in a study of T cell changes during pregnancy in multiple sclerosis. Clones were read by immunoSEQ multiplex PCR, and TCRdb kept only the in-frame ones, dropping some. Of 50,000 to 60,000 clones listed, approximately 91% are singletons. Sequencing used CD4+ T cells from peripheral blood mononuclear cells, obtained in the third trimester of pregnancy. The receptors come from a female donor with multiple sclerosis, enrolled in a pregnancy study. Both conserved end residues are trimmed from each CDR3. D genes are given only for firm matches. Clone size is given for some rows only: seen once, a few or many times, or a class if the clone is expanded.

>TRBJ1-3|-|TRBV5-1|once
ASSFGEDGNTIY
>TRBJ1-1|-|TRBV30|few
AWAHPGRNTEAF
>TRBJ1-1|TRBD1|TRBV10-1|-
ASSDRTGSNTEAF
>TRBJ1-1|-|TRBV5-1|once
ASSLIVLNTEAF
>TRBJ2-2|TRBD2|TRBV2|-
ASRSRLAGGRTTGELF
>TRBJ2-1|TRBD1|TRBV5-5|-
ASSLDRGGYNEQF
>TRBJ1-5|TRBD1|TRBV19|-
ASSETGGNQPQH
>TRBJ2-7|-|TRBV19|-
ASSIIKYEQY
>TRBJ2-2|TRBD2|TRBV5-1|-
ASSLGRGASGAGELF
>TRBJ1-2|-|TRBV29-1|-
SVRGASLLSYGYT
>TRBJ1-3|-|TRBV5-1|-
ASSLESSGNTIY
>TRBJ2-6|-|TRBV19|once
ASSITDAGANVLT
>TRBJ2-7|-|TRBV28|-
ASTSGQSYEQY
>TRBJ1-1|TRBD1|TRBV5-6|-
ASSLGGQGTEAF
>TRBJ1-1|-|TRBV2|-
ASSDPPQNTEAF
>TRBJ2-5|-|TRBV5-1|-
ASSLGGAQETQY
>TRBJ2-7|TRBD2|TRBV14|-
ASSPRGTSGRWSETYEQY
>TRBJ1-1|-|TRBV9|few
ASSVATSRAEDTEAF
>TRBJ2-7|-|TRBV2|-
ASEGVGGPTWEQY
>TRBJ1-5|TRBD1|TRBV30|-
AWSATGGNQPQH
>TRBJ2-5|-|TRBV30|-
AWNRAETQY
>TRBJ2-1|-|TRBV12-2|-
ASRFKGNGTGSCEQF
>TRBJ2-1|-|TRBV5-1|-
ASSSLARSHNEQF
>TRBJ1-2|-|TRBV7-9|-
ATNVVLAYSYGYT
>TRBJ1-3|-|TRBV5-1|-
ASSLEQGNTIY
>TRBJ2-2|-|TRBV7-2|-
ASSLASPGNTGELF
>TRBJ1-5|TRBD1|TRBV19|-
ASSNLGRGSNQPQH
>TRBJ1-1|TRBD1|TRBV27|-
ASSPRTGNTEAF
>TRBJ2-7|-|TRBV7-2|-
ASSLNRVSYEQY
>TRBJ2-7|TRBD1|TRBV18|-
ASSPRTGGIGEQY
>TRBJ1-5|TRBD1|TRBV4-3|few
ALTGEVDSNQPQH
>TRBJ1-2|-|TRBV6-1|-
ASSEGPALNYGYT
>TRBJ2-3|TRBD2|TRBV11-2|-
ASSLLAGGASSSDTQY
>TRBJ2-5|-|TRBV10-3|-
AISARRVGGETQY
>TRBJ1-2|-|TRBV5-1|-
ASSPGEGSYGYT
>TRBJ1-6|TRBD1|TRBV4-2|few
ASTPGQGRTDSPLH
>TRBJ1-3|-|TRBV15|-
ATSRYGQQPGNTIY
>TRBJ1-3|TRBD1|TRBV19|few
ASRRQGISAGNTIY
>TRBJ2-2|TRBD2|TRBV10-3|-
AIRLTSGGNTGELF
>TRBJ1-5|-|TRBV27|-
ASSPGQINQPQH
>TRBJ2-7|TRBD2|TRBV13|-
ASSPGLAAVKEQY
>TRBJ1-2|TRBD1|TRBV4-1|-
ASSPMDRDDGYT
>TRBJ1-4|TRBD1|TRBV2|-
ASRFQGARNNEKLF
>TRBJ2-7|TRBD1|TRBV19|-
ASMTGENTYEQY
>TRBJ2-3|-|TRBV30|-
AWSVLGGARDTQY
>TRBJ2-7|TRBD2|TRBV6-1|once
ASSRLAGDSEQY
>TRBJ1-2|TRBD1|TRBV30|-
AWTFTGGGYGYT
>TRBJ2-5|-|TRBV10-3|-
AISESTGQETQY
>TRBJ1-6|TRBD1|TRBV4-2|-
ASSQERTGMVGSPLH
>TRBJ2-5|-|TRBV5-1|-
ASSLGRGVQETQY